These 3 T cell receptor beta chains were sequenced from one sample in a study of response to subunit inactivated influenza vaccine. TCRdb ran MiXCR on the RT-PCR reads and lists one entry per CDR3 protein. The repertoire holds around 850,000 distinct CDR3 sequences, with roughly 20% as singletons. Here the sequenced sample was PBMCs from blood, taken approximately 5 days after vaccination. The receptors originated from a man over 45 who received an inactivated influenza vaccine.

This clonotype turned up a few times. V usage is TRBV7-2 and J usage is TRBJ2-5, with D maybe TRBD2 (7 bases). CDR3 size: 15 residues. Trimming removed 3 bases at V and 4 bases at J, with 15 bases between. Looked up from germline, CDR1 is SGHTA and CDR2 is FQGNSA. CDR3 region: CASSFVGGAAETQYF. DNA for the CDR3: TGTGCCAGCAGCTTTGTTGGGGGGGCCGCAGAGACCCAGTACTTC.

The gene calls are TRBV5-1 and TRBJ2-7; D possibly corresponds to TRBD1 (7 bases). The germline CDR1 and CDR2 sequences are SGHRS and YFSETQ. The ends were cut back, 5 bases at V and 6 bases at J, with 15 bases in the middle. CDR3 length: 13 residues. The CDR3 spells CASRTQGGAEQYF. The CDR3 nucleotides are TGCGCCAGCAGGACTCAGGGGGGTGCCGAGCAGTACTTC. The full variable domain, rest sourced from reference TRBV5-1 and TRBJ2-7, is KAGVTQTPRYLIKTRGQQVTLSCSPISGHRSVSWYQQTPGQGLQFLFEYFSETQRNKGNFPGRFSGRQFSNSRSEMNVSTLELGDSALYLCASRTQGGAEQYFGPGTRLTVT.

This chain's CDR3 is CASSQGLNSNQPQHF. The CDR3 coding sequence is TGCGCCAGCAGCCAAGGGCTCAACTCCAATCAGCCCCAGCATTTT. V is TRBV4-1 and J is TRBJ1-5, with D unclear. This CDR3 is built from 15 residues. V shed 1 base and J shed 3 bases, with 10 bases lying between them. From germline, CDR1 is MGHRA and CDR2 YSYEKL.